These 7 T cell receptor beta chains share one sample of origin, sequenced in a study of a mutant IDH1 vaccine in newly diagnosed glioma (dated by TCRdb to the early 2020s). Libraries were constructed by the immunoSEQ multiplex PCR assay. Entries here come from immuneACCESS through TCRdb and include only in-frame sequences with V and J called. Some clones fail to appear in such tables; in the studies checked, an unresolved V gene covers under half of the shortfall, and the cause of the remainder is unknown. The sample table records more than 25,000 clones; approximately 80% of these occur just once. The top ten constitute roughly a tenth of the sample. The antigens of these receptors remain unknown. This specimen's time point label, interpreted: week 5, during vaccination. Each vaccine dose was 300 ug of a 20-mer mutant IDH1 peptide in Montanide, given subcutaneously with topical imiquimod. Material: PBMCs, obtained from a glioma patient whose treatment included an IDH1 peptide vaccine. The receptors were gathered from a man in his forties or fifties with glioma.

V gene TRBV7-6 combines with J gene TRBJ1-4; 12 nucleotides match TRBD1. The CDR3 is 16 amino acids. CDR1 and CDR2 (germline): SGHVS, FNYEAQ. V lost 5 bases and J lost 4; bases outside the gene matches: 5. Here the CDR3 reads CASSTGTGGHNEKLFF. CDR3 sequence (DNA): TGTGCCAGCAGCACCGGGACAGGGGGCCATAATGAAAAACTGTTTTTT.

This chain uses TRBV2 with TRBJ2-1, with TRBD1 identical over 8 bases. The trim removed 6 bases at V and 10 bases at J, leaving 8 bases unmatched. CDR1 is SNHLY, CDR2 FYNNEI, per germline. The CDR3 extends over 13 amino acids. The DNA for the CDR3 is TGTGCCAGCAGCAGGACAGGGCTCGGGGAGCAGTTCTTC. Protein product: CASSRTGLGEQFF.

This rearrangement joins TRBV5-6 to TRBJ2-2, with D possibly matching TRBD2 (6 bases). Trimming stripped 7 bases from V and 2 bases from J, with 12 bases between. Per the germline V gene, CDR1 is SGHDT and CDR2 is YYEEEE. This CDR3 contains 14 residues. CDR3 nucleotides: TGTGCCAGCGCCCGGGACTCAAACACCGGGGAGCTGTTTTTT. Its translation: CASARDSNTGELFF.

This clone was observed a handful of times. The V call is TRBV6-5, the J call TRBJ2-3; maybe TRBD2 (5 bases). The CDR3 extends over 13 amino acids. Trimming left V 0 bases short and J 4 bases short, with 5 bases between. CDR1 is MNHEY, CDR2 SVGAGI, per germline. This CDR3 is CASSYSRADTQYF. The CDR3 nucleotides are TGTGCCAGCAGTTACTCGAGGGCAGATACGCAGTATTTT.

This chain joins TRBV15 and TRBJ1-1; no firm D call. The germline V gene has CDR1 LNHNV and CDR2 YYDKDF (reference sequence). This CDR3 has 15 amino acids. Trimming left V 3 bases short and J 2 bases short, with 13 bases between. The CDR3 DNA is TGTGCCACCAGCAGCCGACGGGCACTAAACACTGAAGCTTTCTTT. Translating it yields CATSSRRALNTEAFF.

The rearrangement uses TRBV29-1 and TRBJ1-1, with TRBD1 as a possible D gene (5 bases). From germline, CDR1 is SQVTM and CDR2 ANQGSEA. This CDR3 region has 16 residues. V was trimmed by 5 bases and J by 1 base, leaving 20 bases between them. The CDR3 DNA reads as TGCAGCGTTCTACAGGTTTGGGACCGTCAGAACACTGAAGCTTTCTTT. Encoded protein: CSVLQVWDRQNTEAFF.

The CDR3 DNA reads TGTGCCAGTCACCGCCGGCTGGTTGGGGGGGGAAGTCAGCCCCAGCATTTT. It codes for CASHRRLVGGGSQPQHF. The chain has TRBV19 and TRBJ1-5; D is perhaps TRBD1 (5 bases). V was shortened by 8 bases and J by 6 bases, with 26 bases between the two germline ends. This CDR3 is 17 amino acids long. Per the germline V gene, CDR1 is LNHDA and CDR2 is SQIVND (reference sequence).